This T cell receptor beta chain is from a study of cytomegalovirus exposure and HLA in healthy donors. Points from the study as a whole: The study designated 164 TCR beta chains cytomegalovirus-associated. According to a subsequent analysis, TCR clusters from the first cohort were inclined to appear together in the 90 to 150 validation repertoires.

Regarding this clone: Its target is unknown.

Sequenced by immunoSEQ multiplex PCR; TCRdb stores in-frame clones only, minus some. The table includes approximately 160,000 clones, about 89% detected once. Sequenced sample: PBMCs. The origin of this receptor is a young woman in good health and CMV-seropositive.

The CDR3 sequence is CASSSHRGQSNHEQYF. The CDR3 bases are TGTGCCAGCAGCTCACACAGGGGGCAATCTAACCACGAGCAGTACTTC. The chain carries TRBV11-2 and TRBJ2-7; 9 positions agree with TRBD1. Trimming at V came to 4 bases and at J to 5 bases, leaving 12 bases not matched to a gene. The CDR3 extends over 16 amino acids. CDR1 is SGHAT, CDR2 FQNNGV, per germline.